This TCR beta chain was sequenced in a study of T cell responses to AZD1222 COVID-19 vaccine. Pooled in the analysis were second doses at about 4 or about 12 weeks. This clone was recorded once. What it recognizes is unknown. The V gene end was trimmed by 0 bases and the J gene end by 4 bases; junction bases not matched to a gene: 9. From germline, CDR1 is SGDLS and CDR2 YYNGEE. This CDR3 contains 17 residues. The table came from immunoSEQ multiplex PCR; TCRdb's copy has only in-frame clones and leaves some out. The sample lists about 88,000 clones, approximately 90% occurring once. Whole-study results and caveats: Clonal diversity may have been underestimated in mostly white British donors. CD4 TCRs covered the whole spike, strongest at regions 160-218 and 743-854.

V and J are TRBV9 and TRBJ1-3, with 8 bases fitting TRBD1. The input for sequencing was peripheral blood, taken 28 days after the second AZD1222 dose. The TCR originated in an adult who received the AZD1222 COVID-19 vaccine. The CDR3 spells CASSVAGGKVGGNTIYF. CDR3 DNA sequence: TGTGCCAGCAGCGTAGCAGGGGGCAAGGTGGGAGGAAACACCATATATTTT.